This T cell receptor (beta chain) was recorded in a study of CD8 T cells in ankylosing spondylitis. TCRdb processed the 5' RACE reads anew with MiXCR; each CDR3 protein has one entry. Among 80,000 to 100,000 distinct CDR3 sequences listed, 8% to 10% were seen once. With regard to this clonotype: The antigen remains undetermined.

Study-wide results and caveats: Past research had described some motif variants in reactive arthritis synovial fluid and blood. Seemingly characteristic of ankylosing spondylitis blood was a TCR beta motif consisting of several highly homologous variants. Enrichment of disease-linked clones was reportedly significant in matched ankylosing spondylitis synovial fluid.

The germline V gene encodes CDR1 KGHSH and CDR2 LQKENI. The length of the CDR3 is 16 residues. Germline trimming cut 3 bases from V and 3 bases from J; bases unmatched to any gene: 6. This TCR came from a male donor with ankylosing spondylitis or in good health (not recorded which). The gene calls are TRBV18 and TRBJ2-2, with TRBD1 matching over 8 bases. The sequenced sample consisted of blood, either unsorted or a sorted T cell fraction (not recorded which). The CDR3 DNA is TGTGCCAGCTCACCGCGCGCAGGGGGCGACACCGGGGAGCTGTTTTTT. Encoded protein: CASSPRAGGDTGELFF.